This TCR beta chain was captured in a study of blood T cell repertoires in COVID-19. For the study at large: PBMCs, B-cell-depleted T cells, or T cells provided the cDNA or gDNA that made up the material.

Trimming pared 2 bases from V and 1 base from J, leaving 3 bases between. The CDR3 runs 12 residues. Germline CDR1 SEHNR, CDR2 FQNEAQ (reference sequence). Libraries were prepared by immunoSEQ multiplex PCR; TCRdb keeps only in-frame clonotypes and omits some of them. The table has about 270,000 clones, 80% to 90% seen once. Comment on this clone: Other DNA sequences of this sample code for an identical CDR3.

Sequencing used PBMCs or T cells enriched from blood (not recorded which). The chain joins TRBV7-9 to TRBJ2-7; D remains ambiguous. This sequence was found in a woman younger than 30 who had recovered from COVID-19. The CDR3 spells CASSLSSYEQYF. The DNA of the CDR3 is TGTGCCAGCAGCTTATCTTCCTACGAGCAGTACTTC.